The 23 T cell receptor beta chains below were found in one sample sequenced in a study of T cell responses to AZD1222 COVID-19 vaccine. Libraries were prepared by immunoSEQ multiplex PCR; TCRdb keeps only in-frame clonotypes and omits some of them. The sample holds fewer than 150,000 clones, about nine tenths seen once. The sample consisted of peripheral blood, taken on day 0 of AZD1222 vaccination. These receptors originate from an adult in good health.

CDR3 nucleotide sequence: TGTGCCAGCAGCGTAGGGGGCGGGGGATTAACCGGGGAGCTGTTTTTT. This translates into CASSVGGGGLTGELFF. The chain carries TRBV9 and TRBJ2-2, with TRBD2 matching 7 bases. The germline V gene encodes CDR1 SGDLS and CDR2 YYNGEE. After removal of 0 bases from V and 5 bases from J, the junction contained 7 bases not matched to a gene. The CDR3 is 16 amino acids.

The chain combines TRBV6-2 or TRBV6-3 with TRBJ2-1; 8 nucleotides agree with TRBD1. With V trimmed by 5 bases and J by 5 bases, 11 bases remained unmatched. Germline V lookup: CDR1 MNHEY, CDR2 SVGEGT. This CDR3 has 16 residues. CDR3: CASSPSGTGFNNEQFF. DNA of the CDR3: TGTGCCAGCAGTCCGTCGGGGACAGGATTCAACAATGAGCAGTTCTTC.

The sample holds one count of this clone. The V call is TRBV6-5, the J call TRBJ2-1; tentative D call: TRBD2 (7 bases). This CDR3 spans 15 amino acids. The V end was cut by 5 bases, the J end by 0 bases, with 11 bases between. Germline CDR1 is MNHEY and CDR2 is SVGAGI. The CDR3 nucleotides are TGTGCCAGCAGTAGGGGGGGCAGCTCCTACAATGAGCAGTTCTTC. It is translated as CASSRGGSSYNEQFF.

The CDR3 here is CASSQDGSGGFTYNEQFF. CDR3 sequence (DNA): TGTGCCAGCAGCCAAGACGGTAGCGGGGGCTTTACCTACAATGAGCAGTTCTTC. This sequence joins TRBV4-2 and TRBJ2-1; 9 bases map to TRBD2. The germline gives CDR1 LGHNA, CDR2 YNFKEQ. The V gene end was trimmed by 0 bases and the J gene end by 2 bases; junction bases not matched to a gene: 8. CDR3 length: 18 amino acids.

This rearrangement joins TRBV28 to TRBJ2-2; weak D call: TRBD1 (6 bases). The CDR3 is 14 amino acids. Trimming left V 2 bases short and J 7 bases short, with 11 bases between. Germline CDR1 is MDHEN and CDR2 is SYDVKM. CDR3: CASSLVGAVGELFF. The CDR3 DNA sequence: TGTGCCAGCAGTTTAGTGGGGGCGGTCGGGGAGCTGTTTTTT.

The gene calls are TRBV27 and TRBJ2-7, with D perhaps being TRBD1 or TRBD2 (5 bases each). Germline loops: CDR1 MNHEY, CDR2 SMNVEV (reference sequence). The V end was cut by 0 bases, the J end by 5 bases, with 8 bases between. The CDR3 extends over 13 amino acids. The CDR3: CASSLSRGHEQYF. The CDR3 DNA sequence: TGTGCCAGCAGTTTATCCCGGGGCCACGAGCAGTACTTC.

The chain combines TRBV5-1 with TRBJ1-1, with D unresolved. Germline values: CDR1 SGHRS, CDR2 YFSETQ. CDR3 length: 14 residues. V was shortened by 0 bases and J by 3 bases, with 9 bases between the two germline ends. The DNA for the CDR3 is TGCGCCAGCAGCTTGGTTGGGTCGTACACTGAAGCTTTCTTT. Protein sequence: CASSLVGSYTEAFF.

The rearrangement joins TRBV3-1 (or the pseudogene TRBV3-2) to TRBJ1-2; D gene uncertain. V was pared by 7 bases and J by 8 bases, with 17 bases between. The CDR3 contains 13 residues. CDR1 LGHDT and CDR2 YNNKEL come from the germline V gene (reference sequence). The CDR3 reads CASKGTGYKGYTF. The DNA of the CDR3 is TGTGCCAGCAAGGGTACCGGATACAAAGGCTACACCTTC.

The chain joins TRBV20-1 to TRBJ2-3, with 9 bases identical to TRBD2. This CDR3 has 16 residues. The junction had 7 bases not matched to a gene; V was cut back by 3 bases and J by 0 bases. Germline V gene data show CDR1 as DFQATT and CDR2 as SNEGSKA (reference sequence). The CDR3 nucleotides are TGCAGTGCTAGTGGGTCTAGCGGGACTAGCACAGATACGCAGTATTTT. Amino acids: CSASGSSGTSTDTQYF.

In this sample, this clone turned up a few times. CDR3 in DNA: TGTGCCAGCAGTGGCGGGACAGGGAGAAACACCATATATTTT. Its protein is CASSGGTGRNTIYF. The chain employs TRBV2 and TRBJ1-3; 9 bases align to TRBD1. CDR3 length equals 14 residues. The junction had 3 bases not matched to a gene; V was cut back by 4 bases and J by 5 bases. CDR1 is SNHLY and CDR2 is FYNNEI in the germline V gene.

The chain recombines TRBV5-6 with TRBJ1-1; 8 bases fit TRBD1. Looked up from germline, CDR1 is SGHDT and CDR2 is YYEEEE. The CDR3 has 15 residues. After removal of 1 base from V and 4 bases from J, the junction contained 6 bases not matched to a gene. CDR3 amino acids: CASSLRTGTGTEAFF. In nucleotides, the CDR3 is TGTGCCAGCAGCTTGCGGACAGGGACGGGCACTGAAGCTTTCTTT.

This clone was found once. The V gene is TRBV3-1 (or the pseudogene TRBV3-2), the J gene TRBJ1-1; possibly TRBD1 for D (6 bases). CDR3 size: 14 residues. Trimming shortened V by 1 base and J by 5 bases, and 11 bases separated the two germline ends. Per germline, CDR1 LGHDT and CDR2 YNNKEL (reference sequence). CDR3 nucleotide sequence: TGTGCCAGCAGCCAAGCATCGGGGGCTACTGAAGCTTTCTTT. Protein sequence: CASSQASGATEAFF.

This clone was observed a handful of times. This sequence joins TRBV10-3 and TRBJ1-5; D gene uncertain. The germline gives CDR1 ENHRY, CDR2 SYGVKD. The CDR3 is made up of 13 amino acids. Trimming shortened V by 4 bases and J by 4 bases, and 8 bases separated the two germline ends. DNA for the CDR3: TGTGCCATCAGTGTCCAGGAGAATCAGCCCCAGCATTTT. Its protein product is CAISVQENQPQHF.

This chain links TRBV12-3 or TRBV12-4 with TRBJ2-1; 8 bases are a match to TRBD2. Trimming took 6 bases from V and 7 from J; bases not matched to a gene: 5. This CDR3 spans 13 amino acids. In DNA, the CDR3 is TGTGCCAGCAGCTCGGGGGGGCGGAATGAGCAGTTCTTC. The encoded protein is CASSSGGRNEQFF.

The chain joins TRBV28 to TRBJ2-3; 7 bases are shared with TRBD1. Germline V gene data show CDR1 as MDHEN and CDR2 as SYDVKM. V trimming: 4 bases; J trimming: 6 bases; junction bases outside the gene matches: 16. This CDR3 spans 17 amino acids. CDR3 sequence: CASSSRPDRAGEDTQYF. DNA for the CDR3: TGTGCCAGCAGTTCCAGACCCGACAGGGCAGGGGAGGATACGCAGTATTTT.

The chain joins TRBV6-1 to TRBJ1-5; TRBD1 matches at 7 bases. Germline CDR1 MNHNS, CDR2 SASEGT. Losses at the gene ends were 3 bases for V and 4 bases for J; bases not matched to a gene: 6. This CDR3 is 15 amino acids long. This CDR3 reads CASSDGQVSNQPQHF. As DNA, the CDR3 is TGTGCCAGCAGTGATGGACAGGTTTCTAATCAGCCCCAGCATTTT.

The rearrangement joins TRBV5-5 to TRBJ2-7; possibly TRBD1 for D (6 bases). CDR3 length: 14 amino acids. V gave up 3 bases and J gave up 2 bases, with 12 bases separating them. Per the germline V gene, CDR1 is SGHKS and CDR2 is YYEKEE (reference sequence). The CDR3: CASSSQQGPYEQYF. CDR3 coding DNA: TGTGCCAGCAGCTCGCAACAGGGACCCTACGAGCAGTACTTC. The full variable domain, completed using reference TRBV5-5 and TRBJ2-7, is DAGVTQSPTHLIKTRGQQVTLRCSPISGHKSVSWYQQVLGQGPQFIFQYYEKEERGRGNFPDRFSARQFPNYSSELNVNALLLGDSALYLCASSSQQGPYEQYFGPGTRLTVT.

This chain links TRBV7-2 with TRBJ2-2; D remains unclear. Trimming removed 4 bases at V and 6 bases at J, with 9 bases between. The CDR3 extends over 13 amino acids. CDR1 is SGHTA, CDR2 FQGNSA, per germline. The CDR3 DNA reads TGTGCCAGCAGCTCCCCCGGACCCGGGGAGCTGTTTTTT. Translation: CASSSPGPGELFF.

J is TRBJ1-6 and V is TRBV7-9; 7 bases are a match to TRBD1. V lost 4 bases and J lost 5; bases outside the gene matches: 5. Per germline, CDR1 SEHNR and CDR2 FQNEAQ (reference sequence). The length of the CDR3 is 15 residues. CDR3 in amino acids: CASSSQGQNNSPLHF. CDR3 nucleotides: TGTGCCAGCAGCTCCCAGGGACAGAATAATTCACCCCTCCACTTT. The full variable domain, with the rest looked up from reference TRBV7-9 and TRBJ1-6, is DTGVSQNPRHKITKRGQNVTFRCDPISEHNRLYWYRQTLGQGPEFLTYFQNEAQLEKSRLLSDRFSAERPKGSFSTLEIQRTEQGDSAMYLCASSSQGQNNSPLHFGNGTRLTVT.

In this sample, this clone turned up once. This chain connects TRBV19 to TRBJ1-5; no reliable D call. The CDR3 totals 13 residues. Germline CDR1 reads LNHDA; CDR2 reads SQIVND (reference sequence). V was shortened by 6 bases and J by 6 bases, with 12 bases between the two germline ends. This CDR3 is CASREGMGQPQHF. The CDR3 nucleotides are TGTGCCAGTAGGGAGGGAATGGGTCAGCCCCAGCATTTT.

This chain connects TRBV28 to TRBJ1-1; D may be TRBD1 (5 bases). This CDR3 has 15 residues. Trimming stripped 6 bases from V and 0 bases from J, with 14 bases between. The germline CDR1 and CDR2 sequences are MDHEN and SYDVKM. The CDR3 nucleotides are TGTGCCAGCAGGGAGGGGAGGAGCATGAACACTGAAGCTTTCTTT. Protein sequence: CASREGRSMNTEAFF.

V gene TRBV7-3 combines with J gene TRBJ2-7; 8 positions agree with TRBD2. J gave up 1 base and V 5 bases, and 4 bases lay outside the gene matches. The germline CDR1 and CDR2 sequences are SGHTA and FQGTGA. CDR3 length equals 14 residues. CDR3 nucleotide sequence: TGTGCCAGCAGCGCGAGCGGGGGATCCTACGAGCAGTACTTC. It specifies CASSASGGSYEQYF.

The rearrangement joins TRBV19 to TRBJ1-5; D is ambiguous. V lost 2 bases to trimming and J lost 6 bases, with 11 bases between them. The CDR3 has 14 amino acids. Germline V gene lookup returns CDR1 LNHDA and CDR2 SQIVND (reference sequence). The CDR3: CASSIPRSSQPQHF. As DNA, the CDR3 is TGTGCCAGTAGTATACCCAGAAGCTCTCAGCCCCAGCATTTT. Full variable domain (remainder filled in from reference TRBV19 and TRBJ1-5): DGGITQSPKYLFRKEGQNVTLSCEQNLNHDAMYWYRQDPGQGLRLIYYSQIVNDFQKGDIAEGYSVSREKKESFPLTVTSAQKNPTAFYLCASSIPRSSQPQHFGDGTRLSIL.